The 26 T cell receptor beta chains below come from one sample, sequenced in a study of human thymus T cells. Some clones are missing from TCRdb's copy, which holds only in-frame ones; the method was immunoSEQ multiplex PCR. The sample records fewer than 55,000 clones, around 94% being singletons. Sequencing used blood. These receptors all come from a boy under two years old with a congenital heart defect but otherwise immunologically healthy.

The CDR3 sequence is CASSYRAGAKYEQYF. Written as DNA, the CDR3 is TGTGCCAGCAGTTATCGGGCGGGGGCCAAATACGAGCAGTACTTC. The rearrangement uses TRBV6-6 and TRBJ2-7; maybe TRBD2 (7 bases). Deletions cut 3 bases from V and 4 bases from J, with 16 bases between. Germline-derived CDR1 and CDR2 are MNHNY and SVGAGI (reference sequence). This CDR3 contains 15 residues.

The CDR3, as DNA: TGTGCCAGCAGCCGACAGAACTACGAGCAGTACTTC. This gives the protein CASSRQNYEQYF. The gene calls are TRBV7-2 and TRBJ2-7, with D possibly matching TRBD1 (5 bases). Germline V gene lookup returns CDR1 SGHTA and CDR2 FQGNSA. V lost 5 bases to trimming and J lost 3 bases, with 8 bases between them. The CDR3 has 12 residues.

The rearrangement joins TRBV28 to TRBJ1-2; D is possibly TRBD1 (5 bases). CDR3 length equals 15 residues. V was pared by 6 bases and J by 5 bases, with 19 bases between. Germline V gene data show CDR1 as MDHEN and CDR2 as SYDVKM. CDR3: CASRERGPPLYGYTF. The CDR3 nucleotides read TGTGCCAGCAGGGAGAGGGGCCCTCCCCTTTATGGCTACACCTTC.

The V call is TRBV27, the J call TRBJ2-2, with D tentatively TRBD2 (6 bases). In germline, CDR1 is MNHEY, CDR2 SMNVEV (reference sequence). Trimming removed 3 bases at V and 4 bases at J, with 6 bases between. The length of the CDR3 is 13 residues. The CDR3 reads CASSLGGTGELFF. The CDR3 region has the DNA TGTGCCAGCAGTTTGGGGGGCACCGGGGAGCTGTTTTTT.

A few counts support this clone. This chain uses TRBV19 with TRBJ1-2, with no clear D. CDR3 size: 13 residues. CDR1 is LNHDA and CDR2 is SQIVND in the germline V gene (reference sequence). V was clipped by 4 bases and J by 4 bases, with 10 bases between them. For the CDR3, the DNA is TGTGCCAGTAGTAAGAGGCAGATCTATGGCTACACCTTC. Protein product: CASSKRQIYGYTF.

This rearrangement joins TRBV5-1 to TRBJ1-1; unclear D gene. Trimming left V 0 bases short and J 3 bases short, with 6 bases between. Germline V gene sequence: CDR1 SGHRS, CDR2 YFSETQ. The CDR3 loop spans 13 amino acids. CDR3 nucleotides: TGCGCCAGCAGCTTGGCTGTGGACACTGAAGCTTTCTTT. Translated, it gives CASSLAVDTEAFF.

The chain combines TRBV4-2 with TRBJ1-4; D might be TRBD1 (6 bases). The CDR3 totals 16 residues. Deletions cut 2 bases from V and 2 bases from J, with 12 bases between. CDR1 and CDR2 (germline): LGHNA, YNFKEQ. CDR3 in amino acids: CASSQYTGRTNEKLFF. The CDR3 DNA follows: TGTGCCAGCAGCCAATATACAGGGAGGACTAATGAAAAACTGTTTTTT.

V usage is TRBV5-1 and J usage is TRBJ1-2, with D tentatively TRBD1 (6 bases). The V and J ends lost 4 bases and 3 bases respectively, with 13 bases between them. CDR1 and CDR2 (germline): SGHRS, YFSETQ. This CDR3 has 14 residues. The chain's CDR3 is CASSPLRGDYGYTF. The DNA of the CDR3 is TGCGCCAGCAGCCCTTTAAGGGGGGACTATGGCTACACCTTC.

The rearrangement uses TRBV11-3 and TRBJ2-2; 8 bases are a match to TRBD1. This CDR3 has 15 residues. CDR1 SGHNT and CDR2 YENEEA come from the germline V gene. With 5 bases clipped from V and 3 bases from J, the junction kept 5 bases outside the gene matches. CDR3 sequence reads: CASSPGQGDTGELFF. CDR3 bases: TGTGCCAGCAGCCCAGGACAGGGAGACACCGGGGAGCTGTTTTTT. The variable domain in full, completed from reference TRBV11-3 and TRBJ2-2, reads EAGVVQSPRYKIIEKKQPVAFWCNPISGHNTLYWYLQNLGQGPELLIRYENEEAVDDSQLPKDRFSAERLKGVDSTLKIQPAELGDSAVYLCASSPGQGDTGELFFGEGSRLTVL.

The rearrangement links TRBV7-2 to TRBJ2-1, with a tentative D call TRBD2 (6 bases). This CDR3 has 15 residues. CDR1 is SGHTA, CDR2 FQGNSA, per germline. V lost 2 bases and J lost 7, with 15 bases in between. The CDR3 nucleotides read TGTGCCAGCAGCTTATCCAGCGGGTTTGGGAATGAGCAGTTCTTC. Its translation is CASSLSSGFGNEQFF.

This clone was seen more than once but under ten times. This chain uses TRBV6-5 with TRBJ1-1; a weak D match, TRBD1 (5 bases). The CDR3 is 15 amino acids. Deletions cut 2 bases from V and 1 base from J, with 11 bases between. Germline lookup yields CDR1 MNHEY and CDR2 SVGAGI. The CDR3 loop reads CASSYHSTGNTEAFF. As DNA, the CDR3 is TGTGCCAGCAGTTACCACTCCACAGGGAACACTGAAGCTTTCTTT.

This chain uses TRBV4-2 with TRBJ2-1, with TRBD2 matching over 12 bases. Germline V gives CDR1 LGHNA, CDR2 YNFKEQ. The ends lost 4 bases at V and 8 bases at J; junction bases unmatched: 9. This CDR3 spans 16 amino acids. The DNA of the CDR3 is TGTGCCAGCAGCCCCGAGCTAGCGGGGGGGTCAGATGAGCAGTTCTTC. This gives the protein CASSPELAGGSDEQFF.

The chain combines TRBV7-6 with TRBJ2-3; no clear D gene. The CDR3 extends over 13 amino acids. V was trimmed by 4 bases and J by 4 bases, leaving 9 bases between them. From germline, CDR1 is SGHVS and CDR2 FNYEAQ. In DNA form, the CDR3 reads TGTGCCAGCAGCTCCAGACCGGCAGATACGCAGTATTTT. Encoded protein: CASSSRPADTQYF.

The V and J genes are TRBV4-1 and TRBJ2-7; TRBD2 aligns across 9 bases. Trimming took 2 bases from V and 2 from J; bases not matched to a gene: 7. The length of the CDR3 is 16 residues. CDR1 is MGHRA and CDR2 is YSYEKL in the germline V gene. The CDR3 DNA follows: TGCGCCAGCAGCCAACGAGGCGGGGGGGCAGCCTACGAGCAGTACTTC. Translation: CASSQRGGGAAYEQYF.

The gene calls are TRBV7-2 and TRBJ2-5; the D gene is possibly TRBD2 (7 bases). Germline V lookup: CDR1 SGHTA, CDR2 FQGNSA. The CDR3 has 15 residues. Trimming cost V 0 bases and J 5 bases, with 13 bases left between them. As DNA, the CDR3 is TGTGCCAGCAGCTTAGCGGGGGGGCCTTGGGAGACCCAGTACTTC. Its protein product is CASSLAGGPWETQYF.

The CDR3 reads CASSYSINTEAFF. CDR3 DNA sequence: TGTGCCAGCAGTTACTCTATAAACACTGAAGCTTTCTTT. The chain links TRBV6-5 to TRBJ1-1; D unclear. Per germline, CDR1 MNHEY and CDR2 SVGAGI. The CDR3 totals 13 residues. Trimming took off 0 bases at V and 2 bases at J, with 4 bases between the two ends.

This clone showed up just once. The V and J genes are TRBV10-3 and TRBJ2-3; D remains unclear. Between the trimmed V and J ends, which lost 2 bases and 4 bases, there was a span of 22 bases. The germline V gene has CDR1 ENHRY and CDR2 SYGVKD. CDR3 length: 18 residues. This CDR3 is CAISEPHAGGWLADTQYF. CDR3 nucleotide sequence: TGTGCCATCAGTGAGCCGCATGCAGGTGGTTGGTTGGCAGATACGCAGTATTTT.

The CDR3 spells CASSPPAGTPQGELFF. The CDR3 nucleotides read TGTGCCAGCAGCCCCCCTGCCGGGACCCCACAAGGGGAGCTGTTTTTT. The chain carries TRBV21-1 and TRBJ2-2. TRBV21-1 is a pseudogene. The CDR3 covers 16 residues.

The chain uses TRBV6-5 and TRBJ2-5; the match to TRBD1 covers 7 bases. Germline V lookup: CDR1 MNHEY, CDR2 SVGAGI. V lost 6 bases, J lost 3 bases, and 1 base stayed unmatched. The CDR3 runs to 12 residues. The CDR3 spells CASRQGKETQYF. As DNA, the CDR3 is TGTGCCAGCAGACAGGGGAAAGAGACCCAGTACTTC.

The chain couples TRBV4-1 to TRBJ1-5; D is ambiguous. CDR3 length: 15 residues. Germline CDR1 is MGHRA and CDR2 is YSYEKL. The ends were cut back, 4 bases at V and 1 base at J, with 11 bases in the middle. This CDR3 reads CASSPQPLSNQPQHF. CDR3 DNA sequence: TGCGCCAGCAGCCCTCAACCGCTGAGCAATCAGCCCCAGCATTTT.

The CDR3 sequence: CASSLGGNYGYTF. The CDR3 region has the DNA TGTGCCAGCAGCTTAGGGGGAAACTATGGCTACACCTTC. J is TRBJ1-2 and V is TRBV5-4, with D possibly matching TRBD1 (6 bases). The length of the CDR3 is 13 residues. Trimming removed 2 bases at V and 2 bases at J, with 7 bases between. From germline, CDR1 is SGHNT and CDR2 YYREEE (reference sequence).

The chain recombines TRBV27 with TRBJ2-1; 14 bases line up with TRBD2. CDR3 size: 15 residues. Germline trimming cut 6 bases from V and 9 bases from J; bases unmatched to any gene: 7. Germline lookup yields CDR1 MNHEY and CDR2 SMNVEV (reference sequence). The CDR3 DNA is TGTGCCAGCAGCAGACTAGCGGGGGGGCCAGGTGAGCAGTTCTTC. Its protein is CASSRLAGGPGEQFF.

The chain recombines TRBV7-9 with TRBJ2-2; D might be TRBD2 (5 bases). Germline V lookup: CDR1 SEHNR, CDR2 FQNEAQ (reference sequence). The CDR3 length is 12 residues. The ends were cut back, 11 bases at V and 5 bases at J, with 12 bases in the middle. CDR3 sequence: CAGSRGTGELFF. The DNA of the CDR3 is TGTGCCGGAAGTCGGGGAACCGGGGAGCTGTTTTTT.

V usage is TRBV5-4 and J usage is TRBJ2-7, with a possible D match to TRBD1 (7 bases). Germline values: CDR1 SGHNT, CDR2 YYREEE (reference sequence). The V end was cut by 7 bases, the J end by 0 bases, with 20 bases between. The CDR3 contains 16 residues. The CDR3 region is CASGSQGGAGSYEQYF. The DNA for the CDR3 is TGTGCCAGCGGGTCCCAGGGGGGCGCGGGCTCCTACGAGCAGTACTTC.

V gene TRBV5-6 combines with J gene TRBJ2-7; TRBD2 aligns across 7 bases. From germline, CDR1 is SGHDT and CDR2 YYEEEE. This CDR3 is built from 13 residues. The J segment lost 5 bases and the V segment lost 3 bases, leaving 5 bases of the junction unmatched. The CDR3 DNA reads as TGTGCCAGCAGCTCACAGCGGGGCCACGAGCAGTACTTC. Translating gives CASSSQRGHEQYF.

This chain uses TRBV27 with TRBJ1-2; a possible D gene is TRBD1 (5 bases). Germline loops: CDR1 MNHEY, CDR2 SMNVEV (reference sequence). The CDR3 loop spans 13 amino acids. V lost 3 bases and J 8 bases, leaving 13 bases between the germline ends. CDR3 bases: TGTGCCAGCAGTTTCGGGGGGTCGAAAGGCTACACCTTC. It specifies CASSFGGSKGYTF.